Presented here are 20 T cell receptor beta chains from one specimen sequenced in a study of T cell changes during pregnancy in multiple sclerosis. Repertoires were generated with immunoSEQ multiplex PCR, while TCRdb's copy carries only in-frame clones and drops some. The sample has under 60,000 clones, 92% seen once. The sample here was CD4+ T cells from peripheral blood mononuclear cells, taken after pregnancy. The receptors were gathered from a female donor with multiple sclerosis, enrolled in a pregnancy study.

The chain uses TRBV5-4 and TRBJ1-3; the match to TRBD1 covers 7 bases. J gave up 2 bases and V 3 bases, and 5 bases lay outside the gene matches. Germline lookup yields CDR1 SGHNT and CDR2 YYREEE (reference sequence). The CDR3 runs to 15 residues. The CDR3 coding sequence is TGTGCCAGCAGCTCAGCTGACAGGGCTGGAAACACCATATATTTT. This gives the protein CASSSADRAGNTIYF.

The J gene is TRBJ2-7, the V gene TRBV30, with D possibly TRBD2 on 5 matching bases. The CDR3 covers 11 residues. Per germline, CDR1 GTSNPN and CDR2 SVGIG (reference sequence). V lost 2 bases, J lost 7 bases, and 9 bases lay in between. CDR3 coding DNA: TGTGCCTGGAGTCCAGAGCGGGAGCAGTACTTC. Protein: CAWSPEREQYF.

V is TRBV30 and J is TRBJ1-4; D not certain. CDR1 and CDR2 from the germline V gene are GTSNPN and SVGIG (reference sequence). This CDR3 has 15 residues. Trimming stripped 0 bases from V and 4 bases from J, with 12 bases between. The CDR3 nucleotides read TGTGCCTGGAGTGTTTTTACTACCATTAATGAAAAACTGTTTTTT. Its protein is CAWSVFTTINEKLFF.

This rearrangement joins TRBV18 to TRBJ2-5; 7 nucleotides agree with TRBD1. Trimming removed 3 bases from V and 7 bases from J; junction bases left unmatched: 5. This CDR3 has 13 residues. Germline V CDR1 and CDR2: KGHSH, LQKENI. The CDR3 bases are TGTGCCAGCTCACCGGGGACAGAGGCGACCCAGTACTTC. Translating gives CASSPGTEATQYF.

The J gene is TRBJ1-1, the V gene TRBV6-5; D may be TRBD1 (5 bases). Between the trimmed V and J ends, which lost 7 bases and 4 bases, there was a span of 13 bases. Germline loops: CDR1 MNHEY, CDR2 SVGAGI. CDR3 length equals 13 residues. The CDR3: CASTLLGGTEAFF. Here the CDR3 DNA reads TGTGCCAGCACCCTCTTGGGGGGCACTGAAGCTTTCTTT.

This sequence joins TRBV27 and TRBJ2-5; TRBD2 is a possible D gene (6 bases). Germline CDR1 and CDR2: MNHEY and SMNVEV (reference sequence). Trimming stripped 3 bases from V and 3 bases from J, with 14 bases between. This CDR3 contains 15 residues. This CDR3 is CASSFASASKETQYF. As DNA, the CDR3 is TGTGCCAGCAGTTTCGCTAGCGCTTCCAAAGAGACCCAGTACTTC.

This clone has only a few counts. The chain uses TRBV7-9 and TRBJ1-2; D is uncertain. The germline CDR1 and CDR2 sequences are SEHNR and FQNEAQ (reference sequence). V lost 5 bases and J 5 bases, leaving 9 bases between the germline ends. CDR3 size: 12 residues. This CDR3 reads CASSVLQYGYTF. Written as DNA, the CDR3 is TGTGCCAGCAGCGTCTTACAGTATGGCTACACCTTC.

The chain employs TRBV5-5 and TRBJ1-4, with D possibly TRBD1 on 6 matching bases. Germline values: CDR1 SGHKS, CDR2 YYEKEE (reference sequence). The CDR3 consists of 14 residues. Trimming took 0 bases from V and 8 from J, leaving 11 bases between them. CDR3 nucleotide sequence: TGTGCCAGCAGCTTGGTGGCAGGGGTCGAAAAACTGTTTTTT. This translates into CASSLVAGVEKLFF.

The chain joins TRBV19 to TRBJ2-7; perhaps TRBD1 as D (6 bases). The V end was cut by 4 bases, the J end by 5 bases, with 6 bases between. The germline gives CDR1 LNHDA, CDR2 SQIVND (reference sequence). The CDR3 spans 11 residues. CDR3 in amino acids: CASSTGDEQYF. The CDR3 DNA reads as TGTGCCAGTAGTACAGGGGACGAGCAGTACTTC. Combining the CDR3 with reference TRBV19 and TRBJ2-7 gives the whole variable domain DGGITQSPKYLFRKEGQNVTLSCEQNLNHDAMYWYRQDPGQGLRLIYYSQIVNDFQKGDIAEGYSVSREKKESFPLTVTSAQKNPTAFYLCASSTGDEQYFGPGTRLTVT.

The chain couples TRBV6-5 to TRBJ1-2, with D possibly matching TRBD1 (5 bases). The germline V gene encodes CDR1 MNHEY and CDR2 SVGAGI. CDR3 length: 14 amino acids. Trimming cost V 6 bases and J 6 bases, with 17 bases left between them. CDR3 amino acids: CASRNRGGGNGYTF. CDR3 nucleotides: TGTGCCAGCAGGAACCGGGGGGGAGGCAATGGCTACACCTTC.

This chain joins TRBV6-4 and TRBJ2-1; 8 nucleotides agree with TRBD1. The J segment lost 8 bases and the V segment lost 5 bases, leaving 8 bases of the junction unmatched. Germline-derived CDR1 and CDR2 are MRHNA and SNTAGT. The CDR3 has 14 residues. In DNA form, the CDR3 reads TGTGCCAGCAGTTCCGGACAGGGCGGCGATGAGCAGTTCTTC. Its protein is CASSSGQGGDEQFF.

The chain joins TRBV7-3 to TRBJ1-2, with TRBD1 identical over 7 bases. V lost 5 bases and J lost 2; bases outside the gene matches: 2. The CDR3 totals 13 residues. Germline V gene sequence: CDR1 SGHTA, CDR2 FQGTGA. In DNA, the CDR3 is TGTGCCAGCAGCCAGGACAGGAACTATGGCTACACCTTC. The encoded protein is CASSQDRNYGYTF. Using reference TRBV7-3 and TRBJ1-2 for the parts outside the CDR3, the full variable domain is GAGVSQTPSNKVTEKGKYVELRCDPISGHTALYWYRQSLGQGPEFLIYFQGTGAADDSGLPNDRFFAVRPEGSVSTLKIQRTERGDSAVYLCASSQDRNYGYTFGSGTRLTVV.

This clone was seen a few times. This rearrangement joins TRBV11-2 to TRBJ2-1; D gene ambiguous. This CDR3 spans 18 amino acids. Trimming shortened V by 4 bases and J by 0 bases, and 19 bases separated the two germline ends. In germline, CDR1 is SGHAT, CDR2 FQNNGV. The CDR3 bases are TGTGCCAGCAGCTCGCTTTCTGCAGCGTTTAGCTCCTACAATGAGCAGTTCTTC. It is translated as CASSSLSAAFSSYNEQFF.

The chain couples TRBV11-2 to TRBJ2-4; 8 nucleotides agree with TRBD2. Germline V CDR1 and CDR2: SGHAT, FQNNGV. This CDR3 region has 16 residues. V dropped 5 bases and J dropped 1; count of bases not matched to a gene: 7. CDR3 in amino acids: CASSPAGVRAKNIQYF. DNA for the CDR3: TGTGCCAGCAGCCCAGCGGGGGTCCGTGCCAAAAACATTCAGTACTTC.

The chain carries TRBV5-4 and TRBJ2-5, with 13 bases matching TRBD2. The germline V gene has CDR1 SGHNT and CDR2 YYREEE (reference sequence). The CDR3 loop spans 15 amino acids. V lost 3 bases to trimming and J lost 4 bases; unmatched junction nucleotides: 3. DNA for the CDR3: TGTGCCAGCAGCTCGGGACTAGCGGGGACAGAGACCCAGTACTTC. This codes for CASSSGLAGTETQYF.

J is TRBJ1-1 and V is TRBV13, with D unresolved. V was clipped by 3 bases and J by 0 bases, with 5 bases between them. CDR1 is PRHDT and CDR2 is FYEKMQ in the germline V gene (reference sequence). The length of the CDR3 is 13 residues. CDR3 region: CASSFVLNTEAFF. In DNA form, the CDR3 reads TGTGCCAGCAGCTTCGTTTTGAACACTGAAGCTTTCTTT.

This chain links TRBV19 with TRBJ1-1, with TRBD1 as a possible D gene (5 bases). V shed 5 bases and J shed 3 bases, with 10 bases lying between them. From germline, CDR1 is LNHDA and CDR2 SQIVND (reference sequence). The CDR3 extends over 13 amino acids. In nucleotides, the CDR3 is TGTGCCAGTAGTCCCCGGGGGGACACTGAAGCTTTCTTT. It encodes CASSPRGDTEAFF. Full variable domain (missing parts from reference TRBV19 and TRBJ1-1): DGGITQSPKYLFRKEGQNVTLSCEQNLNHDAMYWYRQDPGQGLRLIYYSQIVNDFQKGDIAEGYSVSREKKESFPLTVTSAQKNPTAFYLCASSPRGDTEAFFGQGTRLTVV.

This rearrangement joins TRBV19 to TRBJ2-1; TRBD2 agrees at 7 bases. V shed 7 bases, J shed 0 bases, and the junction held 6 bases outside the gene matches. This CDR3 region has 15 residues. Germline V CDR1 and CDR2: LNHDA, SQIVND (reference sequence). The CDR3: CASMGGLHSYNEQFF. Here the CDR3 DNA reads TGTGCCAGTATGGGGGGACTACACTCCTACAATGAGCAGTTCTTC.

The chain links TRBV5-8 to TRBJ2-6; TRBD1 matches 12 bases. The germline V gene has CDR1 SGHTS and CDR2 YDEGEE. This CDR3 has 17 residues. V was pared by 4 bases and J by 1 base, with 3 bases of the junction left unmatched. CDR3 sequence (DNA): TGTGCCAGCAGCCGGGACAGGGGGCGTTCTGGGGCCAACGTCCTGACTTTC. It codes for CASSRDRGRSGANVLTF.

The sample holds a few counts of this clone. This chain uses TRBV30 with TRBJ1-1; D remains unclear. The germline V and J ends were trimmed by 5 bases and 7 bases, with 11 bases remaining between them. The CDR3 length is 11 residues. CDR1 is GTSNPN and CDR2 is SVGIG in the germline V gene (reference sequence). The CDR3 DNA follows: TGTGCCTGGGACGTGGGAGGTGAAGCTTTCTTT. Translated, it gives CAWDVGGEAFF.